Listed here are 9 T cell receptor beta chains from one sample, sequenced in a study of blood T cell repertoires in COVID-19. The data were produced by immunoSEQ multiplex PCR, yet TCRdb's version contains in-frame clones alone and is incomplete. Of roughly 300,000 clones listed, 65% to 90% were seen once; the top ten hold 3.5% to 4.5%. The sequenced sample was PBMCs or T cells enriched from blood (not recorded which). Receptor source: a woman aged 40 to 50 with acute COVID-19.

The CDR3 DNA reads as TGTGCCAGCAGTTTTGCAGGTAATCAGCCCCAGCATTTT. Its protein product is CASSFAGNQPQHF. The chain couples TRBV28 to TRBJ1-5; D is unclear. Trimming removed 3 bases from V and 4 bases from J, with 7 bases in between. The CDR3 contains 13 residues. The germline gives CDR1 MDHEN, CDR2 SYDVKM.

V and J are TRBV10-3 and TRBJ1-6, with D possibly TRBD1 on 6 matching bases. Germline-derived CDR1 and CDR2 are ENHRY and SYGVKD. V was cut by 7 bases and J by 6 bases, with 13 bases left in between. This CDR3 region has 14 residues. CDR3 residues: CAINVGAGNSPLHF. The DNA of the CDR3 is TGTGCCATCAATGTGGGGGCCGGTAATTCACCCCTCCACTTT.

CDR3 sequence reads: CASSSIAGGHQETQYF. Here the CDR3 DNA reads TGTGCCAGCAGCTCTATAGCGGGAGGGCACCAAGAGACCCAGTACTTC. This rearrangement joins TRBV11-2 to TRBJ2-5; TRBD2 matches 11 bases. Germline V CDR1 and CDR2: SGHAT, FQNNGV. Germline trimming cut 4 bases from V and 0 bases from J; bases unmatched to any gene: 4. CDR3 length: 16 residues.

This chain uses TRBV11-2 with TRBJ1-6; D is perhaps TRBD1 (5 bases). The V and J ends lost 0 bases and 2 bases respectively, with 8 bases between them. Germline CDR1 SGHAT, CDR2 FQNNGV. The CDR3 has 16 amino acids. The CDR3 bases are TGTGCCAGCAGCTTAGAAGGAGGGGCCTATAATTCACCCCTCCACTTT. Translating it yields CASSLEGGAYNSPLHF.

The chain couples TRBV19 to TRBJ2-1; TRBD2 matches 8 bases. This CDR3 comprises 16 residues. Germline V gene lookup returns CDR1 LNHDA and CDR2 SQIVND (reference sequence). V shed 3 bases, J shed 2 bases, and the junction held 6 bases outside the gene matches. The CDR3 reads CASSILAGITYNEQFF. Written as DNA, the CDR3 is TGTGCCAGTAGTATCTTAGCGGGAATTACCTACAATGAGCAGTTCTTC.

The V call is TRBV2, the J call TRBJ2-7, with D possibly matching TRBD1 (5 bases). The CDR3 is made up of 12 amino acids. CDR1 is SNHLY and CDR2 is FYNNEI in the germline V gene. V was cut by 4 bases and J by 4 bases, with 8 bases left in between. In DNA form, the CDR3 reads TGTGCCAGCAGTGTCAGGGTGTACGAGCAGTACTTC. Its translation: CASSVRVYEQYF.

CDR3 loop: CASSPPSGAGGYEQYF. CDR3 DNA sequence: TGCGCCAGCAGCCCCCCCTCGGGGGCAGGGGGCTACGAGCAGTACTTC. The rearrangement joins TRBV4-1 to TRBJ2-7; TRBD1 is a possible D gene (7 bases). This CDR3 comprises 16 residues. Between the trimmed V and J ends, which lost 4 bases and 3 bases, there was a span of 19 bases. Germline assignment: CDR1 MGHRA and CDR2 YSYEKL.

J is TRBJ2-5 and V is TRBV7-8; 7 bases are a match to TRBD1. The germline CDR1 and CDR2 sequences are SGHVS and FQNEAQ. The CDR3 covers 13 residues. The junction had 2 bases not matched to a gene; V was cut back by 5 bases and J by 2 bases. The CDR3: CASSRGQQETQYF. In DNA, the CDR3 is TGTGCCAGCAGCCGGGGACAGCAAGAGACCCAGTACTTC.

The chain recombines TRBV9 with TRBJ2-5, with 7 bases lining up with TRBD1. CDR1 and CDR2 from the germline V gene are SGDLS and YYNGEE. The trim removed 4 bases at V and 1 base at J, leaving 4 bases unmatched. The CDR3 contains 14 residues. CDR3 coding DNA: TGTGCCAGCAGCCCTCGGGACAGCCAAGAGACCCAGTACTTC. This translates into CASSPRDSQETQYF.